The next 32 T cell receptor beta chains were all read from a single sample in a study of blood T cells in healthy people across ages. The use of a sample-barcoded 5' primer and a J-beta primer mix characterized a second PCR of roughly 7 to 11 cycles. TCRdb independently ran MiXCR on the 5' RACE reads; one entry per CDR3 protein. The sample records 920,000 or so distinct CDR3 sequences, more than 40% being singletons. Material for sequencing was blood. The receptors were gathered from a woman in her sixties in good health.

The chain couples TRBV6-5 to TRBJ1-1, with D possibly matching TRBD1 (5 bases). The ends were cut back, 7 bases at V and 6 bases at J, with 15 bases in the middle. CDR3 length equals 13 residues. Germline assignment: CDR1 MNHEY and CDR2 SVGAGI. The CDR3 spells CASTLGRGAEAFF. DNA for the CDR3: TGTGCCAGCACCTTGGGGCGCGGGGCTGAAGCTTTCTTT.

CDR3 DNA: TGTGCCAGCAGCACAGGACAGTGGAGCTCCTACGAGCAGTACTTC. It translates to CASSTGQWSSYEQYF. This chain links TRBV9 with TRBJ2-7, with D perhaps TRBD1 (6 bases). The CDR3 runs to 15 residues. Germline lookup yields CDR1 SGDLS and CDR2 YYNGEE. Trimming took 4 bases from V and 0 from J, leaving 14 bases between them.

This chain links TRBV20-1 with TRBJ1-5; 8 positions match TRBD1. Germline values: CDR1 DFQATT, CDR2 SNEGSKA (reference sequence). The CDR3 consists of 14 residues. Germline trimming cut 4 bases from V and 4 bases from J; bases unmatched to any gene: 6. The DNA for the CDR3 is TGCAGTGCTATCGACAGGGGAGGGAATCAGCCCCAGCATTTT. Encoded protein: CSAIDRGGNQPQHF.

This clonotype was detected a few times. The chain is built from TRBV7-8 and TRBJ1-6, with no clear D. Trimming removed 1 base at V and 3 bases at J, with 7 bases between. This CDR3 is built from 15 residues. Per germline, CDR1 SGHVS and CDR2 FQNEAQ. The CDR3 DNA is TGTGCCAGCAGCTTAGGGCCGTTCTATAATTCACCCCTCCACTTT. Translation gives CASSLGPFYNSPLHF.

The CDR3 loop is CASSPVRGTSGIHNEQFF. In DNA form, the CDR3 reads TGCGCCAGCAGCCCAGTCCGGGGGACTAGCGGGATCCACAATGAGCAGTTCTTC. This chain joins TRBV5-1 and TRBJ2-1; 13 bases align to TRBD2. With 4 bases clipped from V and 5 bases from J, the junction kept 12 bases outside the gene matches. Germline loops: CDR1 SGHRS, CDR2 YFSETQ. This CDR3 contains 18 residues. Filled out from reference TRBV5-1 and TRBJ2-1, the complete variable domain reads KAGVTQTPRYLIKTRGQQVTLSCSPISGHRSVSWYQQTPGQGLQFLFEYFSETQRNKGNFPGRFSGRQFSNSRSEMNVSTLELGDSALYLCASSPVRGTSGIHNEQFFGPGTRLTVL.

The chain links TRBV12-3 or TRBV12-4 to TRBJ1-1, with 7 bases fitting TRBD1. With V trimmed by 4 bases and J by 0 bases, 8 bases remained unmatched. The CDR3 totals 16 residues. The CDR3 protein is CASSSRRQGMNTEAFF. CDR3 nucleotide sequence: TGTGCCAGCAGTTCCCGCCGACAGGGAATGAACACTGAAGCTTTCTTT.

V usage is TRBV28 and J usage is TRBJ2-4; 7 positions agree with TRBD1. Germline V lookup: CDR1 MDHEN, CDR2 SYDVKM. The CDR3 consists of 15 residues. V gave up 1 base and J gave up 8 bases; unmatched junction bases: 8. This CDR3 reads CASSLSGPQGDIQYF. The CDR3 region has the DNA TGTGCCAGCAGTTTATCAGGCCCCCAGGGGGACATTCAGTACTTC.

The CDR3 sequence: CSAGTDWAETQYF. CDR3 in DNA: TGCAGTGCCGGGACTGACTGGGCGGAGACCCAGTACTTC. The chain uses TRBV20-1 and TRBJ2-5, with D possibly matching TRBD2 (6 bases). Germline assignment: CDR1 DFQATT and CDR2 SNEGSKA (reference sequence). V lost 6 bases and J 5 bases, leaving 16 bases between the germline ends. The CDR3 is 13 residues long.

This clonotype was seen a handful of times. The chain recombines TRBV7-2 with TRBJ2-1; D is unclear. CDR1 and CDR2 (germline): SGHTA, FQGNSA. With 5 bases removed from V and 3 bases from J, the gap between germline ends came to 8 bases. This CDR3 region has 13 residues. The CDR3 region is CASSLRNYNEQFF. The CDR3 DNA is TGTGCCAGCAGCCTACGGAACTACAATGAGCAGTTCTTC.

CDR3 amino acids: CASSHDRVTYEQYF. The CDR3, as DNA: TGTGCCAGCAGTCACGACAGGGTTACCTACGAGCAGTACTTC. The genes are TRBV28 and TRBJ2-7, with 7 bases fitting TRBD1. With V trimmed by 5 bases and J by 2 bases, 6 bases remained unmatched. Germline loops: CDR1 MDHEN, CDR2 SYDVKM. This CDR3 is built from 14 residues.

V gene TRBV4-1 combines with J gene TRBJ2-7; no clear D. The length of the CDR3 is 17 residues. CDR1 is MGHRA, CDR2 YSYEKL, per germline. V was pared by 4 bases and J by 0 bases, with 19 bases between. The CDR3 here is CASSLVGPNPHSYEQYF. CDR3 nucleotides: TGCGCCAGCAGCCTTGTTGGACCAAACCCTCACTCCTACGAGCAGTACTTC.

Turning to this clonotype: A much larger clone lies one base from this, so it may be a read error. V usage is TRBV2 and J usage is TRBJ2-4, with TRBD2 as a possible D gene (7 bases). The end of the DNA is better explained by TRBJ2-7, so the J call may be wrong. The CDR3 has 12 residues. Germline CDR1 reads SNHLY; CDR2 reads FYNNEI. CDR3 sequence reads: CASRGGRYEQYF. CDR3 bases: TGTGCCAGCAGGGGGGGGCGGTACGAGCAGTACTTC.

This clonotype has just a few counts. This sequence joins TRBV27 and TRBJ2-7; D gene ambiguous. The CDR3 has 13 amino acids. CDR1 is MNHEY and CDR2 is SMNVEV in the germline V gene (reference sequence). V was cut by 4 bases and J by 7 bases, with 14 bases left in between. DNA of the CDR3: TGTGCCAGCAGTTCCTCCTCCCGGAAGGAGCAGTACTTC. It yields the protein CASSSSSRKEQYF.

The chain carries TRBV18 and TRBJ2-1, with 9 bases fitting TRBD1. Germline-derived CDR1 and CDR2 are KGHSH and LQKENI. This CDR3 is 16 amino acids long. V shed 1 base, J shed 13 bases, and the junction held 14 bases outside the gene matches. For the CDR3, the DNA is TGTGCCAGCTCACCACTTTCCCGGGACAGGGTCGAGACCCAGTTCTTC. This sequence encodes CASSPLSRDRVETQFF.

The V and J genes are TRBV20-1 and TRBJ2-5, with D possibly called TRBD1 or TRBD2 (5 bases each). The J call is uncertain, as TRBJ2-7 better fits the DNA end. The CDR3 has 12 amino acids. Germline loops: CDR1 DFQATT, CDR2 SNEGSKA (reference sequence). Here the CDR3 DNA reads TGCACCCACCGGGACGGGTGCGACGAGCAGTACTTC. Translation: CTHRDGCDEQYF.

This clonotype occurred a few times. The V gene is TRBV20-1, the J gene TRBJ2-7; 12 positions agree with TRBD2. Germline V lookup: CDR1 DFQATT, CDR2 SNEGSKA (reference sequence). This CDR3 spans 13 amino acids. Trimming cost V 6 bases and J 2 bases; bases outside gene matches: 2. The CDR3 nucleotides read TGCAGTGCACTAGCGGGAGGTGCCTACGAGCAGTACTTC. Translation: CSALAGGAYEQYF.

This clonotype was detected only once. The chain links TRBV27 to TRBJ2-7, with 9 bases aligning to TRBD2. Losses at the gene ends were 2 bases for V and 4 bases for J; bases not matched to a gene: 6. Germline assignment: CDR1 MNHEY and CDR2 SMNVEV (reference sequence). The CDR3 runs 15 residues. CDR3 bases: TGTGCCAGCAGTTTAAGGGCTAGCGGGACGTACGAGCAGTACTTC. As protein: CASSLRASGTYEQYF.

This clonotype was picked up one time. This sequence joins TRBV29-1 and TRBJ1-2; no clear D gene. The germline V gene encodes CDR1 SQVTM and CDR2 ANQGSEA. The CDR3 runs to 11 residues. Trimming removed 5 bases at V and 4 bases at J, with 8 bases between. The CDR3 DNA is TGCAGCGTTAGGGAAATCTATGGCTACACCTTC. As protein: CSVREIYGYTF.

This clonotype showed up many times. The V gene is TRBV20-1, the J gene TRBJ2-7; D is uncertain. Per the germline V gene, CDR1 is DFQATT and CDR2 is SNEGSKA (reference sequence). Trimming took 2 bases from V and 3 from J, leaving 14 bases between them. This CDR3 is 14 amino acids long. The DNA of the CDR3 is TGCAGTGCTAGACCCCCAGGCAGAGACTACGAGCAGTACTTC. As protein: CSARPPGRDYEQYF.

As regards this clonotype: At one boundary the junction diverges from the germline segment, which might be a read error. The chain uses TRBV6-5 and TRBJ2-7; D uncertain. The CDR3 runs to 15 residues. Germline loops: CDR1 MNHEY, CDR2 SVGAGI. CDR3 protein: CTSSYLGSPIYEQYF. As DNA, the CDR3 is TGTACCAGCAGTTACCTGGGGTCACCGATATACGAGCAGTACTTC.

This clonotype was detected a few times. The chain carries TRBV28 and TRBJ2-3; 9 bases match TRBD2. This CDR3 has 15 residues. V was pared by 3 bases and J by 2 bases, with 3 bases of the junction left unmatched. The germline V gene has CDR1 MDHEN and CDR2 SYDVKM. CDR3 bases: TGTGCCAGCAGTTTGCGGGAGGGACACACAGATACGCAGTATTTT. Its protein is CASSLREGHTDTQYF.

The V call is TRBV6-2 or TRBV6-3, the J call TRBJ1-5; weak D call: TRBD1 (5 bases). Deletions cut 1 base from V and 2 bases from J, with 21 bases between. Germline V gene lookup returns CDR1 MNHEY and CDR2 SVGEGT. This CDR3 contains 19 residues. The CDR3 here is CASSYYAGTGSRGNQPQHF. The DNA for the CDR3 is TGTGCCAGCAGTTACTACGCAGGGACTGGGAGTCGGGGCAATCAGCCCCAGCATTTT.

This chain connects TRBV20-1 to TRBJ2-5, with TRBD2 identical over 9 bases. The CDR3 sequence is 19 residues long. In germline, CDR1 is DFQATT, CDR2 SNEGSKA (reference sequence). The V gene end was trimmed by 1 base and the J gene end by 1 base; junction bases not matched to a gene: 16. CDR3 region: CSARADGGRDWDPQETQYF. Written as DNA, the CDR3 is TGCAGTGCTAGAGCCGACGGCGGGAGGGATTGGGACCCCCAAGAGACCCAGTACTTC.

This chain joins TRBV7-2 and TRBJ2-6, with D possibly being TRBD2 (5 bases). Germline CDR1 is SGHTA and CDR2 is FQGNSA. With 5 bases removed from V and 4 bases from J, the gap between germline ends came to 12 bases. The length of the CDR3 is 15 residues. CDR3 loop: CASSTRVGGANVLTF. The CDR3 nucleotides read TGTGCCAGCAGCACGAGGGTCGGAGGGGCCAACGTCCTGACTTTC.

There are a few counts of this clonotype. The chain uses TRBV20-1 and TRBJ2-3, with a weak D call TRBD2 (5 bases). There are 15 residues in the CDR3. With 5 bases removed from V and 2 bases from J, the gap between germline ends came to 17 bases. Germline CDR1 is DFQATT and CDR2 is SNEGSKA (reference sequence). The CDR3 reads CSAEGALRSTDTQYF. CDR3 bases: TGCAGTGCTGAGGGTGCTTTGCGGTCCACAGATACGCAGTATTTT.

Note on this clonotype: At one boundary the junction diverges from the germline segment, which might be a read error. The chain carries TRBV10-3 and TRBJ2-3; D is unclear. Germline CDR1 ENHRY, CDR2 SYGVKD. CDR3 length equals 13 residues. The chain's CDR3 is CAISEIGTDAQYF. The CDR3 DNA sequence: TGTGCCATCAGTGAAATAGGCACAGATGCGCAGTATTTT.

This chain links TRBV9 with TRBJ2-7; D unclear. V was clipped by 0 bases and J by 7 bases, with 17 bases between them. CDR1 is SGDLS and CDR2 is YYNGEE in the germline V gene. The CDR3 loop spans 15 amino acids. CDR3 in DNA: TGTGCCAGCAGCGTAGCTTTGGACCTGCGGTCGGAGCAGTACTTC. Translating it yields CASSVALDLRSEQYF.

In this sample, this clonotype turned up many times. The chain is built from TRBV29-1 and TRBJ1-2; D is unclear. CDR1 and CDR2 (germline): SQVTM, ANQGSEA. The CDR3 has 13 amino acids. V dropped 0 bases and J dropped 4 bases, with 9 bases sitting between them. DNA of the CDR3: TGCAGCGTTGAAGATCTCCCGAGCTATGGCTACACCTTC. Translation gives CSVEDLPSYGYTF.

The chain recombines TRBV25-1 with TRBJ1-4; no reliable D call. Per germline, CDR1 MGHDK and CDR2 SYGVNS. There are 11 residues in the CDR3. Between the trimmed V and J ends, which lost 3 bases and 11 bases, there was a span of 7 bases. The CDR3 spells CASSEGYKLFF. CDR3 bases: TGTGCCAGCAGTGAGGGGTACAAACTGTTTTTT.

The rearrangement joins TRBV27 to TRBJ2-7; either TRBD1 or TRBD2 may fit D (7 bases each). The CDR3 loop spans 14 amino acids. Germline V CDR1 and CDR2: MNHEY, SMNVEV (reference sequence). V lost 6 bases to trimming and J lost 2 bases, with 14 bases between them. The CDR3 sequence: CASRPRGGPYEQYF. CDR3 DNA sequence: TGTGCCAGCAGGCCCAGGGGGGGCCCCTACGAGCAGTACTTC.

This chain uses TRBV15 with TRBJ1-6; 10 bases match TRBD1. Germline V gives CDR1 LNHNV, CDR2 YYDKDF (reference sequence). With V trimmed by 0 bases and J by 10 bases, 12 bases remained unmatched. The CDR3 has 18 residues. The CDR3 region has the DNA TGTGCCACCAGCAGAGATCGGACAGGGGGTCGGATATTGTCACCCCTCCACTTT. Its protein is CATSRDRTGGRILSPLHF.

Points on this clonotype: A much bigger clone sits one base away, suggesting this may be a read error. The chain joins TRBV7-3 to TRBJ2-1; 12 positions match TRBD2. CDR1 and CDR2 (germline): SGHTA, FQGTGA. The CDR3 runs to 19 residues. V lost 3 bases to trimming and J lost 8 bases; unmatched junction nucleotides: 17. CDR3 nucleotide sequence: TGTGCCAGCAGCTTTCAGGCTAGCGGGGGGGCCTTCTTGGGTGATGAGCAGTTCTTC. This translates into CASSFQASGGAFLGDEQFF.